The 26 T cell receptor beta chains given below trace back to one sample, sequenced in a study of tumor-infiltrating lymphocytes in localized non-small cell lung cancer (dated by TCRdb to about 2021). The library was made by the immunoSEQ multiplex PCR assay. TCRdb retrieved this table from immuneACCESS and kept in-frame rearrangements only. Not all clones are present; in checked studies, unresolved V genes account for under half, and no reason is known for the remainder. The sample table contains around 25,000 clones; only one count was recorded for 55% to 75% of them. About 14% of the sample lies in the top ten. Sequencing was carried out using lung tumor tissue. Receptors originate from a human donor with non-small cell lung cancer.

As DNA, the CDR3 is TGTGCCAGCAGCCAAGGAAGGGACCCGGGAGAGACCCAGTACTTC. Its protein product is CASSQGRDPGETQYF. The J gene is TRBJ2-5, the V gene TRBV4-2; D possibly matches TRBD1 or TRBD2 (5 bases each). Germline assignment: CDR1 LGHNA and CDR2 YNFKEQ. The V and J ends lost 1 base and 4 bases respectively, with 13 bases between them. The CDR3 consists of 15 residues.

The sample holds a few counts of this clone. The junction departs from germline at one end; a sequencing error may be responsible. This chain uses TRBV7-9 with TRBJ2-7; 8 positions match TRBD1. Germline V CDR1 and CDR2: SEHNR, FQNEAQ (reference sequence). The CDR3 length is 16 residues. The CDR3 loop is CASSLATTGVSSEQYF. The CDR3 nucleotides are TGTGCCAGCAGCTTAGCAACGACAGGGGTATCCTCCGAGCAGTACTTC.

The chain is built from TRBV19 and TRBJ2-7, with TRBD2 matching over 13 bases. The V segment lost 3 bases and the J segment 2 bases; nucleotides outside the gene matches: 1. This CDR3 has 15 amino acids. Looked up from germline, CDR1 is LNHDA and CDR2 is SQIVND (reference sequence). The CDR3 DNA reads TGTGCCAGTAGTATGGGGACTAGCGGGACCTACGAGCAGTACTTC. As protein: CASSMGTSGTYEQYF.

This CDR3 reads CASSRAKTSGSRPPEQYF. CDR3 DNA: TGTGCCAGCAGCCGTGCTAAAACTAGCGGGAGCAGGCCCCCCGAGCAGTACTTC. The chain carries TRBV7-2 and TRBJ2-7; the match to TRBD2 covers 11 bases. CDR1 and CDR2 from the germline V gene are SGHTA and FQGNSA. The CDR3 is 18 amino acids. The V gene end was trimmed by 5 bases and the J gene end by 6 bases; junction bases not matched to a gene: 18.

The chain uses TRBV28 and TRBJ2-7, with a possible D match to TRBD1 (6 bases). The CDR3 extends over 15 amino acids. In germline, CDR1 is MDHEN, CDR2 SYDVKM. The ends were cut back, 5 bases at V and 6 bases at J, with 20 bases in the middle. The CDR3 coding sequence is TGTGCCAGCAGTCGCACGTCGGCAGGGGAGCGCGAGCAGTACTTC. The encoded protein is CASSRTSAGEREQYF.

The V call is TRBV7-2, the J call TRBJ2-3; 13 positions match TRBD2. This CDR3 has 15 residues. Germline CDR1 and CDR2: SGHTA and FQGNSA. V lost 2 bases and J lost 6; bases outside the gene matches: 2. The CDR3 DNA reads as TGTGCCAGCAGCTTAATACTAGCGGGGGGGGATACGCAGTATTTT. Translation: CASSLILAGGDTQYF.

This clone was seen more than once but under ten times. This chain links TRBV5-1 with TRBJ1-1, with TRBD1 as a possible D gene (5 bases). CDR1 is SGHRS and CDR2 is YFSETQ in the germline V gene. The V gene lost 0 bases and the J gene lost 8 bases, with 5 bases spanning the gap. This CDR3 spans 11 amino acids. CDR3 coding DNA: TGCGCCAGCAGCTTGGACAGGGAAGCTTTCTTT. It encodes CASSLDREAFF.

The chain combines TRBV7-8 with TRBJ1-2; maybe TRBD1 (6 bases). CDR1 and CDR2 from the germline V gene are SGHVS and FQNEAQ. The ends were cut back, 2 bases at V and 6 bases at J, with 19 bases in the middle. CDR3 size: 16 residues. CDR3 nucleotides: TGTGCCAGCAGCTTACCACGGGACACCGGAACGGATGGCTACACCTTC. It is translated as CASSLPRDTGTDGYTF. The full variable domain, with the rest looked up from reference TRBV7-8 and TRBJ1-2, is GAGVSQSPRYKVAKRGQDVALRCDPISGHVSLFWYQQALGQGPEFLTYFQNEAQLDKSGLPSDRFFAERPEGSVSTLKIQRTQQEDSAVYLCASSLPRDTGTDGYTFGSGTRLTVV.

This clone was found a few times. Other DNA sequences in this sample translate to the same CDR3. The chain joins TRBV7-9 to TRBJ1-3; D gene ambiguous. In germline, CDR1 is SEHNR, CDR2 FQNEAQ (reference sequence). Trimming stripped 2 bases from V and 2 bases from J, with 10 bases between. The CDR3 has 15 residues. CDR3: CASSLRGSTGNTIYF. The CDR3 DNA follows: TGTGCCAGCAGCTTACGAGGGTCTACTGGAAACACCATATATTTT.

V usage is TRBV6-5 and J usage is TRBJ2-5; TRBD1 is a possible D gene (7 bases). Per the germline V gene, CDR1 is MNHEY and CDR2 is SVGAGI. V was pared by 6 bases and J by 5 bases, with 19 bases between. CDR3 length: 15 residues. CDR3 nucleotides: TGTGCCAGCAGCCAGGGGGGCAGGGCAAGGGAGACCCAGTACTTC. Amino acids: CASSQGGRARETQYF.

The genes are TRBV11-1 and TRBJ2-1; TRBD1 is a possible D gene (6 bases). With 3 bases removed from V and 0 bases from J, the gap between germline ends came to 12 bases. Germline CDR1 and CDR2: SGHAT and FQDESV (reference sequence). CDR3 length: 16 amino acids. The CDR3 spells CASSLGAESSYNEQFF. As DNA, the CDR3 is TGTGCCAGCAGCTTGGGGGCGGAGAGCTCCTACAATGAGCAGTTCTTC.

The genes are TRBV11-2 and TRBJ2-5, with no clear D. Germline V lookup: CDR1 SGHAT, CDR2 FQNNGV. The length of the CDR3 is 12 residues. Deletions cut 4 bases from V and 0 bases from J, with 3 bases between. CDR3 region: CASSSYQETQYF. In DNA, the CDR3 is TGTGCCAGCAGCTCATACCAAGAGACCCAGTACTTC.

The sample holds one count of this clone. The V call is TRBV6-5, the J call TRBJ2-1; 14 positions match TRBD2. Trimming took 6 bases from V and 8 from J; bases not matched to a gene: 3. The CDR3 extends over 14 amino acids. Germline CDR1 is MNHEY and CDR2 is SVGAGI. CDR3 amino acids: CASRGLAGEYEQFF. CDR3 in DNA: TGTGCCAGCAGGGGACTAGCGGGAGAATATGAGCAGTTCTTC.

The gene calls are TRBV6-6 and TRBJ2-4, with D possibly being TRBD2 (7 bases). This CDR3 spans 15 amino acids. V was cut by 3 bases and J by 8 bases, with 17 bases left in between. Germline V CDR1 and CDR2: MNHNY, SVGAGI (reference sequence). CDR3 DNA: TGTGCCAGCAGTTATGTACTCCAAGGGGGGGACATTCAGTACTTC. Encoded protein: CASSYVLQGGDIQYF.

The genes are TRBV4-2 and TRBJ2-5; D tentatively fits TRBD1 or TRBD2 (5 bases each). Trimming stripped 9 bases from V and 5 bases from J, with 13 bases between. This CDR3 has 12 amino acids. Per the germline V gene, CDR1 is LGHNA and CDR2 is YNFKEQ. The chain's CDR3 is CASSWGMETQYF. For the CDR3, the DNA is TGTGCCAGTTCCTGGGGGATGGAGACCCAGTACTTC.

As DNA, the CDR3 is TGTGCCAGCAGCTTCGGACAGGGGGCGTTCAATGAGCAGTTCTTC. It codes for CASSFGQGAFNEQFF. This chain links TRBV5-6 with TRBJ2-1, with 11 bases fitting TRBD1. This CDR3 comprises 15 residues. Germline CDR1 reads SGHDT; CDR2 reads YYEEEE. J lost 6 bases, V lost 2 bases, and 4 bases had no gene match. Full variable domain (missing parts from reference TRBV5-6 and TRBJ2-1): DAGVTQSPTHLIKTRGQQVTLRCSPKSGHDTVSWYQQALGQGPQFIFQYYEEEERQRGNFPDRFSGHQFPNYSSELNVNALLLGDSALYLCASSFGQGAFNEQFFGPGTRLTVL.

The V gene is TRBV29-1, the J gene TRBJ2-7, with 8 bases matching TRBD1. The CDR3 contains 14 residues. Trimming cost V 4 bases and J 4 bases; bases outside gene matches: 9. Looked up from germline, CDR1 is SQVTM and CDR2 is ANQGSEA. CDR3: CSVAYRQGIYEQYF. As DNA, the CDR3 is TGCAGCGTTGCGTATAGACAGGGGATATACGAGCAGTACTTC.

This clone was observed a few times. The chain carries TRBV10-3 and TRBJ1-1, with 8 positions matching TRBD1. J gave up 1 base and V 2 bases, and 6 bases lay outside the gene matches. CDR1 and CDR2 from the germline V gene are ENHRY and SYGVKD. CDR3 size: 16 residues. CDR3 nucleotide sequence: TGTGCCATCAGTGAGCCCACAGGGGGGGGGAACACTGAAGCTTTCTTT. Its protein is CAISEPTGGGNTEAFF.

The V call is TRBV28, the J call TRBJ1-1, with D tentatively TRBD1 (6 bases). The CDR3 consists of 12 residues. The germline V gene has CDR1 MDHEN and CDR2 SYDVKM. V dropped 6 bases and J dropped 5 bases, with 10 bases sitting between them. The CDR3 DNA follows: TGTGCCAGCAGCCGAGGGGGGACTGAAGCTTTCTTT. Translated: CASSRGGTEAFF. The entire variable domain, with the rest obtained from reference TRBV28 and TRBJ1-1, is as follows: DVKVTQSSRYLVKRTGEKVFLECVQDMDHENMFWYRQDPGLGLRLIYFSYDVKMKEKGDIPEGYSVSREKKERFSLILESASTNQTSMYLCASSRGGTEAFFGQGTRLTVV.

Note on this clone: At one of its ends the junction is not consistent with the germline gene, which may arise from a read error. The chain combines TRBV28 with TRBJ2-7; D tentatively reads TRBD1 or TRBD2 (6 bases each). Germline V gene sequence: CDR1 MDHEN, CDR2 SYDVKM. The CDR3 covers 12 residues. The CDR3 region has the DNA TGTGCCAGCAGTCCGCGGGACACCGGAGCACTATTC. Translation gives CASSPRDTGALF.

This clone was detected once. For the CDR3, the DNA is TGTGCCAGCAGTTACTCGGGACAGGGAGTACGGGAAGCTTTCTTT. This sequence encodes CASSYSGQGVREAFF. This rearrangement joins TRBV6-5 to TRBJ1-1; 9 positions match TRBD1. This CDR3 has 15 amino acids. The V gene's germline CDR1 is MNHEY and CDR2 SVGAGI. V gave up 0 bases and J gave up 8 bases; unmatched junction bases: 7.

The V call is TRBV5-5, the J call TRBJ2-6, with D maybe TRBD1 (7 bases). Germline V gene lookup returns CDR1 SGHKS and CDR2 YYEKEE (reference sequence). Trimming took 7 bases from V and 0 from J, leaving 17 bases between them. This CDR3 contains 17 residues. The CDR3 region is CASALGQGGSGANVLTF. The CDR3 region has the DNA TGTGCCAGCGCCCTCGGGCAGGGGGGCTCTGGGGCCAACGTCCTGACTTTC.

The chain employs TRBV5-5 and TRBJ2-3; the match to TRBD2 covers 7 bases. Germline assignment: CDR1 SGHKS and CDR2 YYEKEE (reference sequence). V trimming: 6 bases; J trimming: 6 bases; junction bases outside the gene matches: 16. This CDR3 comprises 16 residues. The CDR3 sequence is CASNPTSAKIRDTQYF. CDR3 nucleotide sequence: TGTGCCAGCAACCCAACTAGCGCTAAAATTCGGGATACGCAGTATTTT.

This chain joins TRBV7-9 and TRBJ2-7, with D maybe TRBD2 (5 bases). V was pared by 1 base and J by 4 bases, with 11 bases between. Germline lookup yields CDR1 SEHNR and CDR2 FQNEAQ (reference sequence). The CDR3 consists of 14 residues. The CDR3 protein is CASSLDLTGYEQYF. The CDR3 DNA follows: TGTGCCAGCAGCTTAGACCTCACGGGATACGAGCAGTACTTC.

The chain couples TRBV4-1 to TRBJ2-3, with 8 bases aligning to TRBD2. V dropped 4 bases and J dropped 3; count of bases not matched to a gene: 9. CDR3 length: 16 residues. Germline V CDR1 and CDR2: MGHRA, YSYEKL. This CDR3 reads CASSLVIAGPTDTQYF. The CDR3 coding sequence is TGCGCCAGCAGCCTCGTCATAGCGGGACCGACAGATACGCAGTATTTT.

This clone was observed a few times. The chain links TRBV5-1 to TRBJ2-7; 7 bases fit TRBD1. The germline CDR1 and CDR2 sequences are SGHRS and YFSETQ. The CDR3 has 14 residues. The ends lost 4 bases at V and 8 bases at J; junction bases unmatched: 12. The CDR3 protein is CASSKSWDSMQQYF. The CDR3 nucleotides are TGCGCCAGCAGCAAGTCCTGGGACAGCATGCAGCAGTACTTC.